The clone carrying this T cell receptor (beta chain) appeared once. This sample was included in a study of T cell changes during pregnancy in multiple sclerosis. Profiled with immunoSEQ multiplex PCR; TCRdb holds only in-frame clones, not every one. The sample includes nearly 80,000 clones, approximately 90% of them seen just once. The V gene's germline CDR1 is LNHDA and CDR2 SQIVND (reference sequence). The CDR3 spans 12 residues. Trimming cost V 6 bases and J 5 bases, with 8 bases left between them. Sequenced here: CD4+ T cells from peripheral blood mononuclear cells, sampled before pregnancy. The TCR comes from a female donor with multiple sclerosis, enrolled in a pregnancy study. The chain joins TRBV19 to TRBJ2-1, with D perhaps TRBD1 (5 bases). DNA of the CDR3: TGTGCCAGTAGCAGGGCGAACAATGAGCAGTTCTTC. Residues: CASSRANNEQFF.